A single sample is the source of the 27 T cell receptor beta chains below, sequenced in a study of naive and memory T cell subsets. The beta constant-region primer was an equimolar mix of two oligonucleotides covering TRBC1 and TRBC2. MiXCR, applied by TCRdb to the UMI-ligation and nested PCR reads, yields one record per CDR3 protein. The sample shows 150,000 or so distinct CDR3 sequences, approximately 17% of them seen only once. The sequencing input was naive CD4+ T cells from blood. All receptors derive from a human donor in good health.

This clonotype was detected only a few times. The V and J genes are TRBV20-1 and TRBJ2-1; TRBD2 might be the D (6 bases). The CDR3 spans 14 residues. Deletions cut 3 bases from V and 6 bases from J, with 15 bases between. Germline V CDR1 and CDR2: DFQATT, SNEGSKA (reference sequence). Here the CDR3 reads CSASWLGGANEQFF. CDR3 sequence (DNA): TGCAGTGCTAGTTGGCTTGGAGGGGCCAATGAGCAGTTCTTC.

The J gene is TRBJ2-7, the V gene TRBV25-1; no clear D gene. The CDR3 is 13 amino acids. Deletions cut 3 bases from V and 6 bases from J, with 12 bases between. Looked up from germline, CDR1 is MGHDK and CDR2 is SYGVNS. In nucleotides, the CDR3 is TGTGCCAGCAGTGACTGGCTAGAGGCCGAGCAGTACTTC. Protein: CASSDWLEAEQYF.

This chain links TRBV21-1 with TRBJ2-5. TRBV21-1 is a listed pseudogene. The CDR3 length is 13 residues. CDR3: CASSKIFQETQYF. The DNA of the CDR3 is TGTGCCAGCAGCAAAATTTTCCAAGAGACCCAGTACTTC.

Here the CDR3 DNA reads TGCGCCAGCAGCTTGACCCGGGCGGGACTGGGAGATACGCAGTATTTT. Encoded protein: CASSLTRAGLGDTQYF. The V and J genes are TRBV5-1 and TRBJ2-3, with D perhaps TRBD2 (6 bases). CDR3 size: 16 residues. Germline CDR1 and CDR2: SGHRS and YFSETQ. Trimming pared 1 base from V and 5 bases from J, leaving 17 bases between.

There are a few counts of this clonotype. The rearrangement links TRBV2 to TRBJ2-5, with D possibly TRBD1 on 6 matching bases. Germline-derived CDR1 and CDR2 are SNHLY and FYNNEI. V shed 8 bases and J shed 4 bases, with 14 bases lying between them. The CDR3 spans 13 residues. CDR3 amino acids: CASHTQGPETQYF. CDR3 in DNA: TGTGCCAGCCATACACAGGGTCCAGAGACCCAGTACTTC. The full variable domain, with the rest looked up from reference TRBV2 and TRBJ2-5, is EPEVTQTPSHQVTQMGQEVILRCVPISNHLYFYWYRQILGQKVEFLVSFYNNEISEKSEIFDDQFSVERPDGSNFTLKIRSTKLEDSAMYFCASHTQGPETQYFGPGTRLLVL.

V and J are TRBV5-1 and TRBJ2-2; D is perhaps TRBD2 (6 bases). V lost 0 bases and J 5 bases, leaving 11 bases between the germline ends. This CDR3 is built from 15 residues. Germline V gives CDR1 SGHRS, CDR2 YFSETQ. The DNA for the CDR3 is TGCGCCAGCAGCTTGGCGGGAGCAGAGACCGGGGAGCTGTTTTTT. Protein: CASSLAGAETGELFF. Full variable domain (missing parts from reference TRBV5-1 and TRBJ2-2): KAGVTQTPRYLIKTRGQQVTLSCSPISGHRSVSWYQQTPGQGLQFLFEYFSETQRNKGNFPGRFSGRQFSNSRSEMNVSTLELGDSALYLCASSLAGAETGELFFGEGSRLTVL.

The chain recombines TRBV6-1 with TRBJ2-3; TRBD1 or TRBD2 may be the D gene (5 bases each). Trimming took off 1 base at V and 0 bases at J, with 23 bases between the two ends. The CDR3 covers 20 residues. CDR1 is MNHNS, CDR2 SASEGT, per germline. The CDR3 coding sequence is TGTGCCAGCAGTGAAGGGGGTGGGCTCGGGGCTAGCAGAAGCACAGATACGCAGTATTTT. This translates into CASSEGGGLGASRSTDTQYF.

The chain couples TRBV2 to TRBJ2-7, with TRBD1 identical over 7 bases. V gave up 8 bases and J gave up 0 bases; unmatched junction bases: 4. The CDR3 sequence is 13 residues long. Germline V gives CDR1 SNHLY, CDR2 FYNNEI. The CDR3 sequence: CASLRDSSYEQYF. In nucleotides, the CDR3 is TGTGCCAGCCTAAGGGACAGCTCCTACGAGCAGTACTTC.

This clonotype was counted only a few times. This chain joins TRBV7-9 and TRBJ2-7; D is ambiguous. Germline V gives CDR1 SEHNR, CDR2 FQNEAQ (reference sequence). CDR3 size: 12 residues. Trimming removed 5 bases at V and 5 bases at J, with 10 bases between. In DNA, the CDR3 is TGTGCCAGCAGCCCCTTCGGTAACGAGCAGTACTTC. This gives the protein CASSPFGNEQYF.

This chain joins TRBV3-1 and TRBJ2-1, with D possibly being TRBD1 or TRBD2 (7 bases each). This CDR3 spans 16 amino acids. With 0 bases removed from V and 9 bases from J, the gap between germline ends came to 18 bases. The V gene's germline CDR1 is LGHDT and CDR2 YNNKEL (reference sequence). The CDR3 DNA follows: TGTGCCAGCAGCCAAGACTCCAGCGGGGCAGGGGGTGAGCAGTTCTTC. This encodes CASSQDSSGAGGEQFF.

This clonotype was counted only a few times. The V call is TRBV6-2 or TRBV6-3, the J call TRBJ2-1, with 12 bases aligning to TRBD2. The CDR3 has 13 residues. V was pared by 4 bases and J by 10 bases, with 2 bases of the junction left unmatched. Germline V CDR1 and CDR2: MNHEY, SVGEGT. The CDR3 region has the DNA TGTGCCAGCAGTTGGGGACTAGCGGGCGAGCAGTTCTTC. It is translated as CASSWGLAGEQFF.

This clonotype has a handful of counts. The rearrangement joins TRBV5-1 to TRBJ1-2, with 7 bases fitting TRBD1. Germline assignment: CDR1 SGHRS and CDR2 YFSETQ. The CDR3 is 14 residues long. V lost 2 bases and J lost 5; bases outside the gene matches: 6. The CDR3, as DNA: TGCGCCAGCAGCTTAACCGGGACAGCATATGGCTACACCTTC. It encodes CASSLTGTAYGYTF.

The chain carries TRBV29-1 and TRBJ2-7, with D possibly matching TRBD1 (6 bases). Germline CDR1 SQVTM, CDR2 ANQGSEA. The germline V and J ends were trimmed by 4 bases and 4 bases, with 14 bases remaining between them. The length of the CDR3 is 13 residues. The CDR3 DNA reads as TGCAGCGTTGTTCGGGACATGGCTTACGAGCAGTACTTC. Translated, it gives CSVVRDMAYEQYF.

In its sample, this clonotype was seen a few times. The chain's CDR3 is CASSVTGTGGEKLFF. CDR3 sequence (DNA): TGTGCCAGCAGTGTAACCGGGACAGGGGGTGAAAAACTGTTTTTT. The chain carries TRBV6-1 and TRBJ1-4; TRBD1 matches at 11 bases. V was clipped by 4 bases and J by 7 bases; unmatched bases: 5. Germline CDR1 and CDR2: MNHNS and SASEGT. The CDR3 loop spans 15 amino acids.

The chain has TRBV29-1 and TRBJ2-3, with D perhaps being TRBD1 or TRBD2 (7 bases each). The CDR3 has 16 residues. V lost 1 base and J 0 bases, leaving 14 bases between the germline ends. Germline V lookup: CDR1 SQVTM, CDR2 ANQGSEA. The CDR3 coding sequence is TGCAGCGTTGAAGGGGGAGGGGGCCAGAGCACAGATACGCAGTATTTT. This gives the protein CSVEGGGGQSTDTQYF.

This clonotype was counted between two and nine times. This chain joins TRBV29-1 and TRBJ2-3; 8 bases are shared with TRBD1. This CDR3 is 14 amino acids long. Germline loops: CDR1 SQVTM, CDR2 ANQGSEA. The junction had 4 bases not matched to a gene; V was cut back by 5 bases and J by 0 bases. For the CDR3, the DNA is TGCAGCGTTTTAGGGGACAGGAGCACAGATACGCAGTATTTT. Protein: CSVLGDRSTDTQYF.

The gene calls are TRBV6-2 or TRBV6-3 and TRBJ2-1; the D gene is possibly TRBD2 (6 bases). CDR1 MNHEY and CDR2 SVGEGT come from the germline V gene. V lost 6 bases and J 6 bases, leaving 12 bases between the germline ends. The CDR3 is 13 amino acids. The CDR3 DNA reads TGTGCCAGCAGAGGGGACTGGAGCAATGAGCAGTTCTTC. Amino acid sequence: CASRGDWSNEQFF.

This clonotype was recorded a few times. This sequence joins TRBV6-6 and TRBJ1-5, with no clear D. The CDR3 is made up of 15 amino acids. Germline assignment: CDR1 MNHNY and CDR2 SVGAGI (reference sequence). The germline V and J ends were trimmed by 7 bases and 0 bases, with 13 bases remaining between them. The chain's CDR3 is CASTANGYSNQPQHF. The CDR3, as DNA: TGTGCCAGCACCGCAAATGGGTATAGCAATCAGCCCCAGCATTTT.

The chain joins TRBV11-2 to TRBJ2-6; 9 nucleotides line up with TRBD1. Germline lookup yields CDR1 SGHAT and CDR2 FQNNGV. Trimming removed 4 bases from V and 0 bases from J; junction bases left unmatched: 19. This CDR3 has 22 amino acids. The CDR3 sequence is CASSSHRGRLESSSSGANVLTF. The DNA for the CDR3 is TGTGCCAGCAGCTCCCACAGGGGGCGACTAGAGAGTTCGAGCTCTGGGGCCAACGTCCTGACTTTC.

This clonotype was counted many times. V and J are TRBV20-1 and TRBJ2-7; D unclear. CDR1 and CDR2 from the germline V gene are DFQATT and SNEGSKA (reference sequence). The germline V and J ends were trimmed by 0 bases and 1 base, with 7 bases remaining between them. The CDR3 is made up of 13 amino acids. The CDR3 bases are TGCAGTGCTAGAGATAAAGCTTCCTACGAGCAGTACTTC. Translating it yields CSARDKASYEQYF.

This clonotype was found many times. The chain employs TRBV12-3 or TRBV12-4 and TRBJ2-3; a possible D gene is TRBD2 (5 bases). V was cut by 7 bases and J by 2 bases, with 7 bases left in between. CDR3 length: 12 amino acids. CDR3 coding DNA: TGTGCCAGCACCGGGAACACAGATACGCAGTATTTT. This encodes CASTGNTDTQYF.

This clonotype was picked up a small number of times. The gene calls are TRBV20-1 and TRBJ2-7; no reliable D call. The CDR3 contains 12 residues. Trimming shortened V by 1 base and J by 4 bases, and 8 bases separated the two germline ends. Germline loops: CDR1 DFQATT, CDR2 SNEGSKA (reference sequence). The CDR3 region is CSARGRIYEQYF. CDR3 DNA: TGCAGTGCTAGAGGGCGAATTTACGAGCAGTACTTC.

A few counts support this clonotype. The CDR3 nucleotides read TGTGCCTGGAGTCCACCCCCAGGGACTGCCGGGGAGCTGTTTTTT. Its protein is CAWSPPPGTAGELFF. V and J are TRBV30 and TRBJ2-2, with D perhaps TRBD2 (6 bases). This CDR3 has 15 residues. Germline assignment: CDR1 GTSNPN and CDR2 SVGIG (reference sequence). V was trimmed by 2 bases and J by 6 bases, leaving 16 bases between them.

This clonotype appeared a single time. The chain links TRBV12-3 or TRBV12-4 to TRBJ1-5; 8 nucleotides align to TRBD1. V lost 6 bases and J lost 6; bases outside the gene matches: 7. The CDR3 contains 14 residues. CDR3 coding DNA: TGTGCCAGCAGCCCGGACAGGGTAGGTCAGCCCCAGCATTTT. Residues: CASSPDRVGQPQHF.

The V call is TRBV19, the J call TRBJ2-1; TRBD1 aligns across 7 bases. The J segment lost 8 bases and the V segment lost 6 bases, leaving 13 bases of the junction unmatched. The germline V gene encodes CDR1 LNHDA and CDR2 SQIVND (reference sequence). This CDR3 contains 15 residues. CDR3 DNA sequence: TGTGCCAGTAGCCCAGACAGGGCGCGTTTCTATGAGCAGTTCTTC. Translated, it gives CASSPDRARFYEQFF.

This clonotype was picked up a small number of times. The rearrangement uses TRBV3-1 and TRBJ2-1; the D is unclear. The ends were cut back, 1 base at V and 7 bases at J, with 11 bases in the middle. The CDR3 covers 14 residues. The germline gives CDR1 LGHDT, CDR2 YNNKEL (reference sequence). The DNA of the CDR3 is TGTGCCAGCAGCCAAGGAGGCTTAAAAAATGAGCAGTTCTTC. Protein product: CASSQGGLKNEQFF.

The chain couples TRBV11-3 to TRBJ2-3; TRBD2 aligns across 8 bases. J was trimmed by 5 bases and V by 0 bases; bases with no gene match: 7. The CDR3 length is 16 residues. The V gene's germline CDR1 is SGHNT and CDR2 YENEEA. In DNA, the CDR3 is TGTGCCAGCAGCTTAGAGGCCGGGAGGGGAAAAGATACGCAGTATTTT. Translated, it gives CASSLEAGRGKDTQYF. The full variable domain, in which reference TRBV11-3 and TRBJ2-3 provide the parts outside the CDR3, is EAGVVQSPRYKIIEKKQPVAFWCNPISGHNTLYWYLQNLGQGPELLIRYENEEAVDDSQLPKDRFSAERLKGVDSTLKIQPAELGDSAVYLCASSLEAGRGKDTQYFGPGTRLTVL.